These T cell receptor beta chains were read from a single sample in a study of T cell responses to AZD1222 COVID-19 vaccine. Libraries were prepared by immunoSEQ multiplex PCR; TCRdb keeps only in-frame clonotypes and omits some of them. The sample carries about 140,000 clones, 92% recorded once. The sequencing used peripheral blood, collected 28 days after the second AZD1222 dose. The receptors were sampled from an adult who received the AZD1222 COVID-19 vaccine. The CDR3 runs from the conserved cysteine through the conserved F or W. Fields, in order: V gene, D gene, J gene, CDR3 DNA, CDR3 protein. A D gene is named only where the DNA matches it firmly.

TRBV28,.,TRBJ1-1,TGTGCCAGCAGGGGGTCGCAGGGGCATGAAGCTTTCTTT,CASRGSQGHEAFF
TRBV7-5,.,TRBJ1-5,TGTGCCAGAAGCTTGGGACAGGACCACAATCAGCCCCAGCATTTT,CARSLGQDHNQPQHF
TRBV24-1,.,TRBJ2-1,TGTGCCACCAGTGTAAACTACCACAATGAGCAGTTCTTC,CATSVNYHNEQFF
TRBV5-1,.,TRBJ2-3,TGCGCCAGCAGCTTGGTGACTCGCACAGATACGCAGTATTTT,CASSLVTRTDTQYF
TRBV6-4,TRBD1,TRBJ1-3,TGTGCCAGCAGTGACTCCCGGACAGGGCTTACTCCCTCTGGAAACACCATATATTTT,CASSDSRTGLTPSGNTIYF
TRBV5-1,TRBD2,TRBJ2-2,TGCGCCAGCAGTTATAGCGGGAGTACCGGGGAGCTGTTTTTT,CASSYSGSTGELFF
TRBV14,.,TRBJ1-2,TGTGCCAGCAGCCAAGTTACCATGGGAGGCTACACCTTC,CASSQVTMGGYTF
TRBV6-5,.,TRBJ2-1,TGTGCCAGCAGTCACCGACTAGATAGATACAATGAGCAGTTCTTC,CASSHRLDRYNEQFF
TRBV19,.,TRBJ1-4,TGTGCCAGTACCAATGAAAAACTGTTTTTT,CASTNEKLFF
TRBV12-3/TRBV12-4,.,TRBJ1-2,TGTGCCAGCAGTTTCGGACTCTATGGCTACACCTTC,CASSFGLYGYTF
TRBV12-3/TRBV12-4,.,TRBJ1-5,TGTGCCAGCAGACTTAACATGCAGCCCCAGCATTTT,CASRLNMQPQHF
TRBV19,.,TRBJ1-5,TGTGCCAGTAGCCACGGGCCGCATCAGCCCCAGCATTTT,CASSHGPHQPQHF
TRBV18,.,TRBJ2-3,TGTGCCAGCTCTCTTCGCACAGATACGCAGTATTTT,CASSLRTDTQYF